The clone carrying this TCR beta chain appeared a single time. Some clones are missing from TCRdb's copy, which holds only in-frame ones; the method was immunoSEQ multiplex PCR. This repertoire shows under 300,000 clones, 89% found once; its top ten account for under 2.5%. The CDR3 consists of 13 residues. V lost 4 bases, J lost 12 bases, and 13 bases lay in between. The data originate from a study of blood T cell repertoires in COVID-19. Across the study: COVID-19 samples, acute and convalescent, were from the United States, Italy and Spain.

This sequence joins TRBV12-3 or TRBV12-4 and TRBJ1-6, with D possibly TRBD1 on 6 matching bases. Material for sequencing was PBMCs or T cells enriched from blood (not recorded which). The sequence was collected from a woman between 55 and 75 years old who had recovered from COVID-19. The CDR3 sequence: CASSSQGIRPLHF. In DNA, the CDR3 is TGTGCCAGCAGTTCTCAGGGGATTAGACCCCTCCACTTT.